The 6 T cell receptor beta chains reported below all come from one sample, sequenced in a study of CD8+ T cells in alopecia areata. Following extraction, RNA underwent reverse transcription to cDNA, which served as the sequencing template. Sequencing used immunoSEQ multiplex PCR; TCRdb keeps in-frame clones, though not all of them. The sample carries about 210,000 clones, 64% recorded once. Regarding treatment: oral pan-JAK inhibitor, 5-10 mg twice daily. The sequenced sample was CD4+ T cells sorted from blood, obtained at week 4, from a patient treated with tofacitinib. These receptors all stem from a human donor with alopecia areata.

This clone showed up just a few times. The genes are TRBV10-3 and TRBJ2-3, with TRBD2 identical over 8 bases. The CDR3 is 13 amino acids. Trimming at V came to 6 bases and at J to 1 base, leaving 0 bases not matched to a gene. The germline CDR1 and CDR2 sequences are ENHRY and SYGVKD. The CDR3 here is CAIRAGGTDTQYF. The CDR3 nucleotides are TGTGCCATCAGAGCGGGGGGCACAGATACGCAGTATTTT.

The CDR3 sequence: CASSTRTGGLDEQYF. The CDR3 DNA reads as TGTGCCAGCAGTACCAGGACAGGGGGCTTGGACGAGCAGTACTTC. The rearrangement joins TRBV27 to TRBJ2-7, with 11 bases identical to TRBD1. J was trimmed by 5 bases and V by 5 bases; bases with no gene match: 8. The CDR3 length is 15 residues. Germline V gene lookup returns CDR1 MNHEY and CDR2 SMNVEV (reference sequence).

On this clone: One junction end does not reproduce the germline sequence, and a read error may be involved. The chain couples TRBV4-3 to TRBJ2-1; D unclear. CDR3 length: 13 amino acids. Germline CDR1 is LGHNA and CDR2 is YSLEER. CDR3 nucleotides: TGCGCCAGCAGTCAAGACGTTTACAATGAGCAGTTCTTC. Amino acid sequence: CASSQDVYNEQFF.

There are a few counts of this clone. The chain carries TRBV7-9 and TRBJ1-6; 7 bases are shared with TRBD1. V gave up 8 bases and J gave up 7 bases; unmatched junction bases: 11. This CDR3 is built from 15 residues. Germline V gene sequence: CDR1 SEHNR, CDR2 FQNEAQ (reference sequence). The DNA for the CDR3 is TGTGCCAGCGGCACACAGGGGTTGGTAAATTCACCCCTCCACTTT. Its protein product is CASGTQGLVNSPLHF. Variable domain in full (rest from reference TRBV7-9 and TRBJ1-6): DTGVSQNPRHKITKRGQNVTFRCDPISEHNRLYWYRQTLGQGPEFLTYFQNEAQLEKSRLLSDRFSAERPKGSFSTLEIQRTEQGDSAMYLCASGTQGLVNSPLHFGNGTRLTVT.

This clone has only a few counts. The rearrangement uses TRBV5-1 and TRBJ2-3; D gene uncertain. The V end was cut by 5 bases, the J end by 3 bases, with 4 bases between. CDR1 is SGHRS, CDR2 YFSETQ, per germline. This CDR3 has 11 residues. CDR3 DNA sequence: TGCGCCAGCAGACTGACAGATACGCAGTATTTT. It yields the protein CASRLTDTQYF.

This chain links TRBV7-6 with TRBJ1-2, with 11 bases identical to TRBD1. CDR1 SGHVS and CDR2 FNYEAQ come from the germline V gene. The CDR3 runs 18 residues. V dropped 3 bases and J dropped 0; count of bases not matched to a gene: 9. This CDR3 is CASSLGWTGGLTNYGYTF. The CDR3 coding sequence is TGTGCCAGCAGCTTGGGGTGGACAGGGGGCCTAACTAACTATGGCTACACCTTC.